This entry lists 4 T cell receptor beta chains sequenced from one sample in a study of early T cells in non-severe SARS-CoV-2 infection. MiXCR, applied by TCRdb to the 5' RACE reads, yields one record per CDR3 protein. The sample lists about 26,000 distinct CDR3 sequences; about 4.5% were seen once. The specimen sequenced was whole blood. These receptors all come from an adult who was a healthcare worker with PCR-confirmed SARS-CoV-2 infection or an uninfected control (not recorded which).

This clonotype came up a few times. The chain is built from TRBV7-2 and TRBJ1-1; D unclear. Per the germline V gene, CDR1 is SGHTA and CDR2 is FQGNSA. V was pared by 3 bases and J by 0 bases, with 8 bases between. CDR3 length: 14 residues. The CDR3 nucleotides are TGTGCCAGCAGCTTCGGAACAATGAACACTGAAGCTTTCTTT. As protein: CASSFGTMNTEAFF.

There are many counts of this clonotype. The V call is TRBV2, the J call TRBJ1-1; D is perhaps TRBD1 (6 bases). Germline CDR1 SNHLY, CDR2 FYNNEI. The V end was cut by 6 bases, the J end by 3 bases, with 14 bases between. CDR3 size: 14 residues. CDR3 amino acids: CASSQVRGDTEAFF. The CDR3 bases are TGTGCCAGCAGCCAAGTGAGGGGGGACACTGAAGCTTTCTTT.

This clonotype was recorded at least ten times. CDR3 residues: CASSLERLGLGETQYF. CDR3 DNA: TGTGCCAGCAGTTTGGAGCGTTTAGGGCTGGGCGAGACCCAGTACTTC. The genes are TRBV28 and TRBJ2-5; D remains unclear. CDR1 and CDR2 from the germline V gene are MDHEN and SYDVKM. The CDR3 is 16 residues long. V lost 3 bases, J lost 5 bases, and 19 bases lay in between.

In this sample, this clonotype turned up a few times. A read error may explain this, as a much larger clone is one base away. The rearrangement uses TRBV4-1 and TRBJ1-4, with D possibly being TRBD1 (5 bases). This CDR3 has 18 residues. V gave up 1 base and J gave up 9 bases, with 24 bases separating them. Looked up from germline, CDR1 is MGHRA and CDR2 is YSYEKL. The DNA for the CDR3 is TGCGCCAGCAGCCAAGTTCCACTTGGGACTGCCCTTGGGAAAAAACTGTTTTTT. It encodes CASSQVPLGTALGKKLFF.